This T cell receptor (beta chain) was identified during a study of regulatory T cells in long-lasting Graves disease. Sequencing libraries for TCR beta were prepared with iRepertoire HTBI primers and Arm-PCR of CDR3 regions. TCRdb re-analysed the multiplex PCR reads in MiXCR, keeping a single row per CDR3 protein. The sample yields 420,000 or so distinct CDR3 sequences, roughly 15% seen once. Noted time point: newly diagnosed GD, antithyroid drugs for less than 3 months. PBMC RNA served as the TCR library source. CDR3 size: 16 residues. Germline values: CDR1 MNHNS, CDR2 SASEGT. Trimming removed 6 bases from V and 7 bases from J; junction bases left unmatched: 15. In addition, the sample was reused for a study of T cells in Graves' hyperthyroidism and ophthalmopathy. That source reports: Ophthalmopathy could be told apart from stable hyperthyroidism with a 13 V-J model.

This TCR derives from a woman aged 18-35 years with Graves disease. This sequence joins TRBV6-1 and TRBJ2-7; 10 nucleotides agree with TRBD2. The starting material was peripheral blood mononuclear cells (PBMCs), obtained at new diagnosis, from a patient treated with antithyroid drugs. The CDR3 reads CASSRTGSLAGEEQYF. CDR3 nucleotides: TGTGCCAGCAGCCGAACTGGTAGCCTAGCGGGAGAGGAGCAGTACTTC.